The 14 T cell receptor beta chains reported below all come from one sample, sequenced in a study of CD8 T cells in acute hepatitis C reinfection. Time point specified: naive CD8 control sorted from an acute-time-point sample. The method was immunoSEQ multiplex PCR; TCRdb's version includes in-frame clones alone and lacks a portion of them. Of 30,000 to 45,000 clones listed, around 85% are singletons. Specimen: naive CD8+ T cells from PBMCs. These receptors came from a young woman who spontaneously cleared hepatitis C infection.

The chain uses TRBV7-9 and TRBJ1-1; D is perhaps TRBD1 (5 bases). Germline CDR1 and CDR2: SEHNR and FQNEAQ (reference sequence). V lost 1 base to trimming and J lost 5 bases, with 8 bases between them. CDR3 size: 13 residues. CDR3 nucleotide sequence: TGTGCCAGCAGCTTAGGGGGGAGGACTGAAGCTTTCTTT. Translated, it gives CASSLGGRTEAFF.

The chain recombines TRBV9 with TRBJ1-1, with a weak D call TRBD1 (5 bases). V was pared by 4 bases and J by 4 bases, with 14 bases between. The CDR3 loop spans 14 amino acids. In germline, CDR1 is SGDLS, CDR2 YYNGEE. In DNA, the CDR3 is TGTGCCAGCAGCCCTAGCGGGGCTGGCACTGAAGCTTTCTTT. This translates into CASSPSGAGTEAFF.

The rearrangement joins TRBV27 to TRBJ2-5; tentative D call: TRBD2 (5 bases). This CDR3 is built from 12 residues. CDR1 and CDR2 from the germline V gene are MNHEY and SMNVEV (reference sequence). Trimming cost V 2 bases and J 4 bases, with 5 bases left between them. CDR3 sequence reads: CASSLEGETQYF. The DNA of the CDR3 is TGTGCCAGCAGTTTAGAGGGAGAGACCCAGTACTTC.

This clone was counted a single time. The gene calls are TRBV29-1 and TRBJ2-7; D not certain. V dropped 4 bases and J dropped 3 bases, with 4 bases sitting between them. Germline V CDR1 and CDR2: SQVTM, ANQGSEA. This CDR3 is built from 10 residues. CDR3 sequence (DNA): TGCAGCGTTGTCGACTACGAGCAGTACTTC. Translating it yields CSVVDYEQYF.

This sequence joins TRBV7-8 and TRBJ2-3; tentatively, D is TRBD1 or TRBD2 (5 bases each). V lost 5 bases to trimming and J lost 2 bases, with 17 bases between them. Germline CDR1 is SGHVS and CDR2 is FQNEAQ. There are 16 residues in the CDR3. As DNA, the CDR3 is TGTGCCAGCAGCAAATTCGACGGGGACCTCACAGATACGCAGTATTTT. Translating gives CASSKFDGDLTDTQYF.

V gene TRBV7-9 combines with J gene TRBJ2-1; D not resolved. Between the trimmed V and J ends, which lost 5 bases and 7 bases, there was a span of 6 bases. In germline, CDR1 is SEHNR, CDR2 FQNEAQ (reference sequence). This CDR3 has 11 residues. The DNA of the CDR3 is TGTGCCAGCAGCGTCTCTAATGAGCAGTTCTTC. Residues: CASSVSNEQFF.

V and J are TRBV11-2 and TRBJ2-7, with 7 bases that match TRBD2. CDR1 is SGHAT, CDR2 FQNNGV, per germline. The junction had 2 bases not matched to a gene; V was cut back by 5 bases and J by 1 base. The CDR3 has 13 residues. Written as DNA, the CDR3 is TGTGCCAGCAGCCCCGGGGGGTCCTACGAGCAGTACTTC. It specifies CASSPGGSYEQYF.

The chain carries TRBV5-1 and TRBJ2-2, with D unclear. The CDR3 contains 14 residues. Germline loops: CDR1 SGHRS, CDR2 YFSETQ. Trimming removed 2 bases at V and 4 bases at J, with 9 bases between. The DNA of the CDR3 is TGCGCCAGCAGCTTACACCGTAGCACCGGGGAGCTGTTTTTT. Its translation is CASSLHRSTGELFF. The full variable domain, completed using reference TRBV5-1 and TRBJ2-2, is KAGVTQTPRYLIKTRGQQVTLSCSPISGHRSVSWYQQTPGQGLQFLFEYFSETQRNKGNFPGRFSGRQFSNSRSEMNVSTLELGDSALYLCASSLHRSTGELFFGEGSRLTVL.

The V and J genes are TRBV4-1 and TRBJ2-2, with D unclear. The germline V gene has CDR1 MGHRA and CDR2 YSYEKL. This CDR3 contains 13 residues. The ends were cut back, 5 bases at V and 8 bases at J, with 12 bases in the middle. DNA for the CDR3: TGCGCCAGCAGCTCCCGAACCTCGGGGGAGCTGTTTTTT. Amino acids: CASSSRTSGELFF.

This clone was seen more than once but under ten times. The gene calls are TRBV11-2 and TRBJ2-7, with D possibly TRBD2 on 6 matching bases. V lost 5 bases, J lost 0 bases, and 14 bases lay in between. Germline assignment: CDR1 SGHAT and CDR2 FQNNGV. This CDR3 contains 15 residues. The CDR3 nucleotides read TGTGCCAGCAGCATCCGGGGGACTCTCTCCTACGAGCAGTACTTC. Protein: CASSIRGTLSYEQYF.

This sequence joins TRBV18 and TRBJ2-1; D not certain. Germline values: CDR1 KGHSH, CDR2 LQKENI. V lost 5 bases and J lost 14, with 10 bases in between. There are 10 residues in the CDR3. Here the CDR3 DNA reads TGTGCCAGCTCAGCCGAGGCTGAGTTCTTC. This sequence encodes CASSAEAEFF.

The chain combines TRBV27 with TRBJ2-6; possibly TRBD2 for D (5 bases). The CDR3 extends over 16 amino acids. CDR1 and CDR2 from the germline V gene are MNHEY and SMNVEV (reference sequence). The ends were cut back, 1 base at V and 3 bases at J, with 10 bases in the middle. The CDR3 region has the DNA TGTGCCAGCAGTTTATTTCCCGGGATTGGGGCCAACGTCCTGACTTTC. Its translation: CASSLFPGIGANVLTF.

The gene calls are TRBV30 and TRBJ2-7; D possibly corresponds to TRBD1 (5 bases). The CDR3 is 13 residues long. V gave up 4 bases and J gave up 0 bases, with 10 bases separating them. Germline assignment: CDR1 GTSNPN and CDR2 SVGIG (reference sequence). CDR3 region: CAWKRQGSYEQYF. DNA for the CDR3: TGTGCCTGGAAAAGGCAGGGCTCCTACGAGCAGTACTTC.

This clone was seen a few times. The J gene is TRBJ2-7, the V gene TRBV21-1; the tabulated D call, TRBD2, remains unverified against the DNA. TRBV21-1 corresponds to a pseudogene. The CDR3 covers 11 residues. For the CDR3, the DNA is TGTACTAGCGGGATGGCCTACGAGCAGTACTTC. It encodes CTSGMAYEQYF.